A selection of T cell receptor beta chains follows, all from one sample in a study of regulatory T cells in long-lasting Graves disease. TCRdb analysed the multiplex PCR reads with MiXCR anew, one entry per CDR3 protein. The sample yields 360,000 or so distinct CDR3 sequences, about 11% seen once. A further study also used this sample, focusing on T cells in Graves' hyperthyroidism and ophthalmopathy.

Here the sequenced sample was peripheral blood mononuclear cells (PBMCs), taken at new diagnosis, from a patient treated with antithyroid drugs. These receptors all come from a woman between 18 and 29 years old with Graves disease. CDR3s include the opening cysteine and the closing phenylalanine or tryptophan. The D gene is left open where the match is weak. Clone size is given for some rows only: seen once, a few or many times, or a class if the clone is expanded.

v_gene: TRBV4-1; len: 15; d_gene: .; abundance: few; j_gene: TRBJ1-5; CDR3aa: CASSPPPMGAQPQHF; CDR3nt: TGCGCCAGCAGCCCCCCTCCCATGGGTGCCCAGCCCCAGCATTTT
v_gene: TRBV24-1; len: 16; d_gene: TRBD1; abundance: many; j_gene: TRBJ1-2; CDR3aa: CATSEQGQGVDYGYTF; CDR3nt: TGTGCCACCAGTGAGCAAGGACAGGGCGTCGACTATGGCTACACCTTC
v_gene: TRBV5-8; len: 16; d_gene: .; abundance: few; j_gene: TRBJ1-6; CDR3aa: CASSLFFRRGNSPLHF; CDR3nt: TGTGCCAGCAGCTTGTTTTTTCGACGAGGGAATTCACCCCTCCACTTT
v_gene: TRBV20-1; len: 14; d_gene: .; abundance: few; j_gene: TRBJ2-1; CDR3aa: CSARKVGGNNEQFF; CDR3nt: TGCAGTGCTAGAAAGGTGGGTGGCAACAATGAGCAGTTCTTC
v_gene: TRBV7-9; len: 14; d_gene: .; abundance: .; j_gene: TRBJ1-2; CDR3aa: CASSLFGGTYGYTF; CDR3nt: TGTGCCAGCAGCTTATTTGGGGGAACCTATGGCTACACCTTC
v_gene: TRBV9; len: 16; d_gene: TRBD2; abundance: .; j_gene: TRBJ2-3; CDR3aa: CASSVPREAPTDTQYF; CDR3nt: TGTGCCAGCAGCGTGCCGCGGGAGGCCCCCACAGATACGCAGTATTTT
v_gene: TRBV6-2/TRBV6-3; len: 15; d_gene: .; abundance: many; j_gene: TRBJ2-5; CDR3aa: CASKLTAYSQETQYF; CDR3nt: TGTGCCAGCAAACTGACAGCCTATAGCCAAGAGACCCAGTACTTC
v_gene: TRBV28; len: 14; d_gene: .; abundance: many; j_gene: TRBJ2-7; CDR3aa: CASSLAVGLYEQYF; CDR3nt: TGTGCCAGCAGTTTAGCTGTCGGACTGTACGAGCAGTACTTC
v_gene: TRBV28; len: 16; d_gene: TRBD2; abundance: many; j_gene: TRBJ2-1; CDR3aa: CASSLISGGAYNEQFF; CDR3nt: TGTGCCAGCAGTTTAATCTCCGGGGGGGCCTACAATGAGCAGTTCTTC
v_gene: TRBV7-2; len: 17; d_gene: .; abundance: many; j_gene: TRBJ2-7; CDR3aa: CASSLVRPTGSSYEQYF; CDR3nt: TGTGCCAGCAGCTTAGTGCGGCCTACCGGCAGCTCCTACGAGCAGTACTTC
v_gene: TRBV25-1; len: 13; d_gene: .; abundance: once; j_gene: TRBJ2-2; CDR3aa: CASRETNTGELFF; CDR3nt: TGTGCCAGCAGGGAGACGAACACCGGGGAGCTGTTTTTT
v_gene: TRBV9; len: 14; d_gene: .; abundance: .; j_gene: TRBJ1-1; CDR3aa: CASSVGGGWGEAFF; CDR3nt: TGTGCCAGCAGCGTAGGGGGGGGATGGGGCGAAGCTTTCTTT
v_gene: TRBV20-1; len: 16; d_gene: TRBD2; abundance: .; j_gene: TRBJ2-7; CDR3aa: CSALPLGLAGRGEQYF; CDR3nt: TGCAGTGCTCTCCCCCTAGGGCTAGCGGGCAGGGGCGAGCAGTACTTC
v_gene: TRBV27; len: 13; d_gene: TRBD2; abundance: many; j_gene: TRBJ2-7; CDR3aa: CASSPGLAFEQYF; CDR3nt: TGTGCCAGCAGTCCGGGACTAGCGTTCGAGCAGTACTTC
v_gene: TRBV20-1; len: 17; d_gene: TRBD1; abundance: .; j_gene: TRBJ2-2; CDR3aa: CSASPGTGGFYTGELFF; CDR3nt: TGCAGTGCTAGCCCCGGGACAGGGGGCTTTTACACCGGGGAGCTGTTTTTT
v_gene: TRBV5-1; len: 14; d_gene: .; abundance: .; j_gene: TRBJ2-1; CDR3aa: CASSLAWEIGEQFF; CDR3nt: TGCGCCAGCAGCTTGGCCTGGGAAATTGGTGAGCAGTTCTTC
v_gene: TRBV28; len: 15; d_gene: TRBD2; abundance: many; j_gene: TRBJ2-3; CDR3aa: CASSFTSGSTDTQYF; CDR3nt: TGTGCCAGCAGTTTTACTAGCGGTAGCACAGATACGCAGTATTTT
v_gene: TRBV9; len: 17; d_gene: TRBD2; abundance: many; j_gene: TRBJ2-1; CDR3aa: CASSSPGLRGVDNEQFF; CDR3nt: TGTGCCAGCAGCTCCCCCGGGTTGCGGGGGGTAGACAATGAGCAGTTCTTC
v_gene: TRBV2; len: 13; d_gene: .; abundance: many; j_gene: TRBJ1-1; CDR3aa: CASNEAMNTEAFF; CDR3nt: TGTGCCAGCAATGAAGCAATGAACACTGAAGCTTTCTTT
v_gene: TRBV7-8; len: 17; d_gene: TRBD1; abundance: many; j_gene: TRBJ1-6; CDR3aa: CASSKQVAGTGNSPLHF; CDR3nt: TGTGCCAGCAGCAAACAAGTAGCTGGGACAGGTAATTCACCCCTCCACTTT
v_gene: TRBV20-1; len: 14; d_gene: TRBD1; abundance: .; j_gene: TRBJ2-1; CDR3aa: CSAIRDSSYNEQFF; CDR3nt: TGCAGTGCTATCCGGGACAGCTCCTACAATGAGCAGTTCTTC
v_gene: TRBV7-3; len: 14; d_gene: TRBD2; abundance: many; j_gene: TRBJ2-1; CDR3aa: CASSWTERGNEQFF; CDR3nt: TGTGCCAGCAGCTGGACCGAGCGGGGGAATGAGCAGTTCTTC
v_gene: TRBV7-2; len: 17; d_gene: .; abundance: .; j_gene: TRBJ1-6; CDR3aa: CASSLAGRFSYNSPLHF; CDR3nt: TGTGCCAGCAGCTTAGCCGGACGGTTCTCCTATAATTCACCCCTCCACTTT
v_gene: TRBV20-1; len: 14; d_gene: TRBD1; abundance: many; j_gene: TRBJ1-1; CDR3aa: CSARMGGGNTEAFF; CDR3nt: TGCAGTGCGCGGATGGGAGGGGGCAACACTGAAGCTTTCTTT
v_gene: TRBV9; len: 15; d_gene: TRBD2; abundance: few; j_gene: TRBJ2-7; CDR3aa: CASSVDPSGVYEQYF; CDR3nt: TGTGCCAGCAGCGTAGATCCTAGCGGAGTCTACGAGCAGTACTTC
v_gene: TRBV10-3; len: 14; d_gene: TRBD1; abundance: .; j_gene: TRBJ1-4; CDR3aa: CAITPGGTNEKLFF; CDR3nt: TGTGCCATCACCCCAGGGGGTACTAATGAAAAACTGTTTTTT
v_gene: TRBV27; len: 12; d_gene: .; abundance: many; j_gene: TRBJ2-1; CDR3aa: CASSFGDNEQFF; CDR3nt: TGTGCCAGCAGTTTTGGGGACAATGAGCAGTTCTTC
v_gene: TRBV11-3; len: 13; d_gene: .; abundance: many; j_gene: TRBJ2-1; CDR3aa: CASSSDAGAEQFF; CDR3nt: TGTGCCAGCAGCAGCGACGCGGGGGCTGAGCAGTTCTTC
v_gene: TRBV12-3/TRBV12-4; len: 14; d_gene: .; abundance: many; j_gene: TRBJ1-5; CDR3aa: CASSHDGGNQPQHF; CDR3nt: TGTGCCAGCAGTCACGACGGGGGCAATCAGCCCCAGCATTTT
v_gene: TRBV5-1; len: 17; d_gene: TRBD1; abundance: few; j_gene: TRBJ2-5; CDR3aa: CASSSGEDRGSKETQYF; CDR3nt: TGCGCCAGCAGCTCGGGAGAGGACAGGGGGTCTAAGGAGACCCAGTACTTC
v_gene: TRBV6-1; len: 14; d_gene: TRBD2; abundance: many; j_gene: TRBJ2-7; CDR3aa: CASSNLAGTYEQYF; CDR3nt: TGTGCCAGCAGTAACCTAGCGGGAACCTACGAGCAGTACTTC
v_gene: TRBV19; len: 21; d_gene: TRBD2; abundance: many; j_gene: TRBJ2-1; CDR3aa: CASSMVLVASGSGGSYNEQFF; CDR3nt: TGTGCCAGTAGTATGGTGCTTGTCGCTAGCGGGAGTGGAGGCTCCTACAATGAGCAGTTCTTC
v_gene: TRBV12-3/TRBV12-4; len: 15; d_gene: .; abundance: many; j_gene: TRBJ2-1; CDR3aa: CASSFSSGPYNEQFF; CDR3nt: TGTGCCAGCAGTTTTTCCAGCGGCCCGTACAATGAGCAGTTCTTC
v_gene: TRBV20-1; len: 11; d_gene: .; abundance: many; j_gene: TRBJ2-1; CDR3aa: CSATSDWEQFF; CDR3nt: TGCAGTGCTACTAGCGACTGGGAGCAGTTCTTC
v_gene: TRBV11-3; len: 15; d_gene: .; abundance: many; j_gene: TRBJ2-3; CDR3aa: CASSPTTTSTDTQYF; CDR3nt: TGTGCCAGCAGCCCGACGACAACTAGCACAGATACGCAGTATTTT
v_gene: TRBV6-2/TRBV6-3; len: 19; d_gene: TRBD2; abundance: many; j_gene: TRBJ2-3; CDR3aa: CASSYSSSGRAEGADTQYF; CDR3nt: TGTGCCAGCAGTTACTCGTCCAGCGGGAGGGCCGAGGGGGCAGATACGCAGTATTTT
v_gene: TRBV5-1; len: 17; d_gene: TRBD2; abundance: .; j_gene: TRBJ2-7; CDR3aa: CASSPFPGLAVSYEQYF; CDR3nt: TGCGCCAGCAGCCCTTTCCCTGGACTAGCGGTCTCCTACGAGCAGTACTTC
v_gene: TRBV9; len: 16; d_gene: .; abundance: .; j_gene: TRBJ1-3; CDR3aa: CASSVGGHNSGNTIYF; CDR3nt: TGTGCCAGCAGCGTAGGAGGGCATAACTCTGGAAACACCATATATTTT
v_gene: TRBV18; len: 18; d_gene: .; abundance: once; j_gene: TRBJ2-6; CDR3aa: CASSLLNRARSGANVLTF; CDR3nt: TGTGCCAGCTCACTCCTTAACAGGGCCCGCTCTGGGGCCAACGTCCTGACTTTC